A single sample is the source of the 27 T cell receptor beta chains below, sequenced in a study of regulatory T cells in long-lasting Graves disease (dated by TCRdb to the early 2020s). The method was multiplex PCR. Sequencing used an Illumina HiSeq 4000. TCR beta libraries were built with iRepertoire HTBI primers and Arm-PCR amplification of CDR3 regions. The public sequencing data were trimmed at Q25 with fastp and processed into clonotypes with MiXCR by TCRdb, which kept only in-frame beta chains. Entries that share a CDR3 protein sequence are merged under the most common genes and DNA. For this sample the table gives 700,000 or so distinct CDR3 sequences, of which about 32% were detected only once. Around 42% of the sample lies in the top ten. The time point label, as the study defines it: persistent/refractory GD, antithyroid drugs over 5 years with positive TRAb. For both TCR sequencing and RNA sequencing, RNA was extracted from PBMCs in TRIzol.

The specimen was peripheral blood mononuclear cells (PBMCs), collected when the disease was refractory, from a patient treated with antithyroid drugs. The receptor source for this set is a female donor with Graves disease.

In this sample, this clonotype turned up a few times. J is TRBJ1-4 and V is TRBV7-9; no clear D gene. V was trimmed by 8 bases and J by 8 bases, leaving 21 bases between them. There are 15 residues in the CDR3. The germline CDR1 and CDR2 sequences are SEHNR and FQNEAQ (reference sequence). CDR3 region: CASATPAAPHEKLFF. DNA of the CDR3: TGTGCCAGCGCAACACCGGCGGCCCCCCACGAAAAACTGTTTTTT.

The V gene is TRBV6-1, the J gene TRBJ1-3; no clear D. V dropped 5 bases and J dropped 0 bases, with 14 bases sitting between them. CDR1 is MNHNS, CDR2 SASEGT, per germline. CDR3 length: 16 amino acids. In DNA, the CDR3 is TGTGCCAGCAGTCCCCTCGGTGTGGCCTCTGGAAACACCATATATTTT. This sequence encodes CASSPLGVASGNTIYF.

The chain recombines TRBV5-1 with TRBJ2-7, with 9 bases fitting TRBD2. CDR1 is SGHRS, CDR2 YFSETQ, per germline. This CDR3 region has 19 residues. V trimming: 1 base; J trimming: 0 bases; junction bases outside the gene matches: 14. The CDR3 is CASSLFPKGPSGVSYEQYF. The CDR3 DNA reads as TGCGCCAGCAGCTTGTTTCCAAAGGGACCTAGCGGGGTCTCCTACGAGCAGTACTTC.

The chain is built from TRBV14 and TRBJ1-4, with D perhaps TRBD1 (6 bases). The CDR3 sequence is 15 residues long. Per germline, CDR1 SGHDN and CDR2 FVKESK. Trimming removed 3 bases from V and 1 base from J, with 9 bases in between. CDR3 in amino acids: CASSHRGLTNEKLFF. The DNA of the CDR3 is TGTGCCAGCAGCCACCGGGGGCTAACTAATGAAAAACTGTTTTTT.

V gene TRBV2 combines with J gene TRBJ1-5; maybe TRBD1 (5 bases). The CDR3 covers 14 residues. V lost 4 bases to trimming and J lost 5 bases, with 12 bases between them. Per germline, CDR1 SNHLY and CDR2 FYNNEI. CDR3 sequence (DNA): TGTGCCAGCAGTGGAGGAGGGGACGATCAGCCCCAGCATTTT. Protein: CASSGGGDDQPQHF.

The chain is built from TRBV7-3 and TRBJ1-1; the D gene is possibly TRBD1 (5 bases). V was cut by 5 bases and J by 5 bases, with 18 bases left in between. The CDR3 runs to 15 residues. Germline V gene lookup returns CDR1 SGHTA and CDR2 FQGTGA. CDR3 loop: CASSRGRAESTEAFF. The CDR3 region has the DNA TGTGCCAGCAGCCGGGGGAGGGCAGAGAGTACTGAAGCTTTCTTT.

The chain has TRBV2 and TRBJ2-2; D not certain. Germline-derived CDR1 and CDR2 are SNHLY and FYNNEI. This CDR3 spans 13 amino acids. With 0 bases removed from V and 3 bases from J, the gap between germline ends came to 2 bases. This chain's CDR3 is CASSEAHTGELFF. DNA for the CDR3: TGTGCCAGCAGTGAAGCGCACACCGGGGAGCTGTTTTTT.

The chain links TRBV29-1 to TRBJ1-1, with D possibly TRBD1 on 5 matching bases. V was cut by 3 bases and J by 10 bases, with 15 bases left in between. Germline V CDR1 and CDR2: SQVTM, ANQGSEA. The CDR3 has 12 amino acids. For the CDR3, the DNA is TGCAGCGTTGACGTCTGGGGCCTTGGAGCTTTCTTT. This sequence encodes CSVDVWGLGAFF.

The rearrangement uses TRBV5-6 and TRBJ1-2, with D perhaps TRBD1 (5 bases). The CDR3 runs to 16 residues. Trimming cost V 0 bases and J 4 bases, with 16 bases left between them. Germline-derived CDR1 and CDR2 are SGHDT and YYEEEE. In DNA form, the CDR3 reads TGTGCCAGCAGCTTGGTCGGACGGCAGGGAGGCTATGGCTACACCTTC. The encoded protein is CASSLVGRQGGYGYTF.

V is TRBV12-3 or TRBV12-4 and J is TRBJ1-1, with D possibly TRBD1 on 5 matching bases. Trimming left V 7 bases short and J 1 base short, with 13 bases between. This CDR3 spans 14 amino acids. The CDR3 nucleotides read TGTGCCAGCACCCCAGGGACTCCGAACACTGAAGCTTTCTTT. This gives the protein CASTPGTPNTEAFF.

The rearrangement joins TRBV29-1 to TRBJ1-2; 8 bases match TRBD1. The V segment lost 4 bases and the J segment 6 bases; nucleotides outside the gene matches: 1. From germline, CDR1 is SQVTM and CDR2 ANQGSEA. The CDR3 totals 11 residues. CDR3 nucleotides: TGCAGCGTTGTGACAGGGGATGGCTACACCTTC. Protein sequence: CSVVTGDGYTF.

The chain has TRBV29-1 and TRBJ1-1; 11 positions agree with TRBD1. Germline V gene sequence: CDR1 SQVTM, CDR2 ANQGSEA. J was trimmed by 4 bases and V by 0 bases; bases with no gene match: 1. This CDR3 has 14 amino acids. The chain's CDR3 is CSVEEGQGGTEAFF. The CDR3 nucleotides are TGCAGCGTTGAAGAGGGACAGGGGGGCACTGAAGCTTTCTTT.

The chain couples TRBV30 to TRBJ1-2, with D unresolved. Per germline, CDR1 GTSNPN and CDR2 SVGIG (reference sequence). This CDR3 contains 16 residues. V dropped 2 bases and J dropped 0 bases, with 16 bases sitting between them. CDR3 protein: CAWSSPTRISNYGYTF. The CDR3 region has the DNA TGTGCCTGGAGTAGTCCCACACGGATCTCTAACTATGGCTACACCTTC.

Here the CDR3 reads CASSLPGQVNQPQHF. The CDR3 DNA follows: TGTGCCAGCAGTTTACCGGGACAGGTCAATCAGCCCCAGCATTTT. This chain uses TRBV28 with TRBJ1-5, with 8 bases aligning to TRBD1. Per germline, CDR1 MDHEN and CDR2 SYDVKM. This CDR3 contains 15 residues. Trimming removed 2 bases from V and 3 bases from J; junction bases left unmatched: 3.

The genes are TRBV20-1 and TRBJ1-5, with a possible D match to TRBD1 (5 bases). This CDR3 has 14 amino acids. Germline CDR1 is DFQATT and CDR2 is SNEGSKA (reference sequence). V dropped 5 bases and J dropped 0 bases, with 11 bases sitting between them. CDR3 DNA sequence: TGCAGTGCTTGGGACCAAAATAGCAATCAGCCCCAGCATTTT. This codes for CSAWDQNSNQPQHF.

The chain combines TRBV10-3 with TRBJ1-1, with 7 nucleotides matching TRBD1. V trimming: 9 bases; J trimming: 6 bases; junction bases outside the gene matches: 10. The CDR3 runs to 13 residues. Germline CDR1 and CDR2: ENHRY and SYGVKD. CDR3 protein: CAMTDRANAEAFF. The CDR3 DNA is TGTGCCATGACCGACAGGGCTAACGCTGAAGCTTTCTTT.

This clonotype occurred many times. V and J are TRBV6-1 and TRBJ1-5, with D perhaps matching TRBD1 (5 bases). With 4 bases removed from V and 5 bases from J, the gap between germline ends came to 18 bases. This CDR3 comprises 16 residues. The germline V gene has CDR1 MNHNS and CDR2 SASEGT. The CDR3 protein is CASSGGTAANYQPQHF. The CDR3 DNA follows: TGTGCCAGCAGTGGGGGGACGGCGGCGAACTATCAGCCCCAGCATTTT.

The V call is TRBV6-5, the J call TRBJ2-7; D remains ambiguous. This CDR3 is 13 amino acids long. Germline CDR1 reads MNHEY; CDR2 reads SVGAGI. Trimming pared 4 bases from V and 6 bases from J, leaving 13 bases between. The CDR3 here is CASSFLISGEQYF. In DNA form, the CDR3 reads TGTGCCAGCAGTTTTTTGATTTCTGGCGAGCAGTACTTC.

In regard to this clonotype: One end of the junction fails to match germline, which may point to a read error. The genes are TRBV6-2 or TRBV6-3 and TRBJ2-7; weak D call: TRBD2 (6 bases). The CDR3 consists of 12 residues. Germline CDR1 and CDR2: MNHEY and SVGEGT. CDR3 DNA: TGTACCAGCAGTTACGGGGGACGCGAGCAGTACTTC. Residues: CTSSYGGREQYF.

This clonotype was seen ten or more times. The chain carries TRBV7-2 and TRBJ2-5, with 9 nucleotides matching TRBD2. Germline V CDR1 and CDR2: SGHTA, FQGNSA. This CDR3 comprises 17 residues. V lost 1 base and J lost 5; bases outside the gene matches: 11. This CDR3 is CASSLGLGGRATETQYF. The DNA for the CDR3 is TGTGCCAGCAGCTTAGGACTAGGCGGGAGGGCCACCGAGACCCAGTACTTC.

This clonotype was seen ten or more times. The chain carries TRBV2 and TRBJ1-2; the D gene is possibly TRBD1 (5 bases). Trimming stripped 7 bases from V and 8 bases from J, with 23 bases between. CDR1 is SNHLY, CDR2 FYNNEI, per germline. This CDR3 region has 15 residues. Here the CDR3 DNA reads TGTGCCAGCAATTTAAATACAGGCCTTTTTTACGGCTACACCTTC. It yields the protein CASNLNTGLFYGYTF.

The chain uses TRBV29-1 and TRBJ1-2; no firm D call. This CDR3 spans 13 amino acids. Trimming left V 1 base short and J 1 base short, with 7 bases between. Germline CDR1 SQVTM, CDR2 ANQGSEA. The CDR3 DNA follows: TGCAGCGTTGAAGGCGGCGGTAACTATGGCTACACCTTC. It is translated as CSVEGGGNYGYTF.

The V and J genes are TRBV4-1 and TRBJ2-5, with D perhaps matching TRBD1 or TRBD2 (5 bases each). This CDR3 has 17 amino acids. CDR1 MGHRA and CDR2 YSYEKL come from the germline V gene. V was clipped by 2 bases and J by 1 base, with 17 bases between them. CDR3 coding DNA: TGCGCCAGCAGCCAAACCTGGGACCAAGGAATCCAAGAGACCCAGTACTTC. This encodes CASSQTWDQGIQETQYF.

This sequence joins TRBV20-1 and TRBJ1-5; 9 bases align to TRBD1. After removal of 3 bases from V and 2 bases from J, the junction contained 5 bases not matched to a gene. The CDR3 has 15 residues. Germline assignment: CDR1 DFQATT and CDR2 SNEGSKA (reference sequence). The DNA for the CDR3 is TGCAGTGCTAGGCGGACAGGGGTCGGCAATCAGCCCCAGCATTTT. It codes for CSARRTGVGNQPQHF.

This clonotype was seen many times. J is TRBJ1-4 and V is TRBV6-1; D remains unclear. The CDR3 spans 16 residues. Deletions cut 1 base from V and 0 bases from J, with 9 bases between. Germline V lookup: CDR1 MNHNS, CDR2 SASEGT. CDR3: CASSEGVLATNEKLFF. The CDR3 DNA reads as TGTGCCAGCAGTGAAGGTGTCCTTGCAACTAATGAAAAACTGTTTTTT.

This chain links TRBV20-1 with TRBJ1-6; unclear D gene. CDR1 DFQATT and CDR2 SNEGSKA come from the germline V gene (reference sequence). Trimming took 3 bases from V and 6 from J, leaving 15 bases between them. The CDR3 has 15 amino acids. CDR3 protein: CSASLVRAANSPLHF. The CDR3 DNA sequence: TGCAGTGCTAGTTTAGTCCGGGCGGCTAATTCACCCCTCCACTTT.

Only a few counts were recorded for this clonotype. The J gene is TRBJ2-6, the V gene TRBV9; 7 positions agree with TRBD1. This CDR3 is built from 16 residues. Germline V gives CDR1 SGDLS, CDR2 YYNGEE. Trimming cost V 1 base and J 1 base; bases outside gene matches: 2. The CDR3 DNA sequence: TGTGCCAGCAGCGTACCACAGGGGTCTGGGGCCAACGTCCTGACTTTC. It translates to CASSVPQGSGANVLTF.